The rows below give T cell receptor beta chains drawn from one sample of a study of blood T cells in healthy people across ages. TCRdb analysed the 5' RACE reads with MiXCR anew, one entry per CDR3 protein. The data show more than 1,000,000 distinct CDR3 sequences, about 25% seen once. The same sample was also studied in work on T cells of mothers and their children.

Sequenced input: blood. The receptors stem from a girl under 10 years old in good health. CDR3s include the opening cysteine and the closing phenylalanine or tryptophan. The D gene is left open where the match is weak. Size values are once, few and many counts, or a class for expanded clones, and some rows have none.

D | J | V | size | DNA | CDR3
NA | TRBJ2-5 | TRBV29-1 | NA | TGCAGCGTACGGGACGATGGAAGGGAGCAGTACTTC | CSVRDDGREQYF
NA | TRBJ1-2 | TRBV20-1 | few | TGCAGTGCTAGTCGAGTCACATCTCACCGCGGCTACACCTTC | CSASRVTSHRGYTF
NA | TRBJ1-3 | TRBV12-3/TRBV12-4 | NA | TGTGCCAGCAGTACAGGGACTCACTCTGGAAACACCATATATTTT | CASSTGTHSGNTIYF
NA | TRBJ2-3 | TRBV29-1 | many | TGCAGCGGCCTCGGGGCCCTCACAGATACGCAGTATTTT | CSGLGALTDTQYF
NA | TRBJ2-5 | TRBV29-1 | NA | TGCAGCGTTGAATTTGTGGCAGAGCAAGAGACCCAGTACTTC | CSVEFVAEQETQYF
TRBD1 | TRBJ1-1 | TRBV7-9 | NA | TGTGCCAGCAGGGGGACAGGGTGGAACACTGAAGCTTTCTTT | CASRGTGWNTEAFF
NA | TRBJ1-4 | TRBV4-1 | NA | TGCGCCAGCAGGGCTAGAGAGTTAGCTGTTGTGGGAGGTGAAAAACTGTTTTTT | CASRARELAVVGGEKLFF
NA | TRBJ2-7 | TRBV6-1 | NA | TGTGCCAGCAGTGTAGGAAGATCCACCTACGAGCAGTACTTC | CASSVGRSTYEQYF
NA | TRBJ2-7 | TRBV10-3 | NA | TGTGCCATCAGTGAGTCGGGGAGCGGATACTACGAGCAGTACTTC | CAISESGSGYYEQYF
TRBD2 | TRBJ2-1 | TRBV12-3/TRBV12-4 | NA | TGTGCCAGCACCAAAGGGAGGACTAGCTCCTACAATGAGCAGTTCTTC | CASTKGRTSSYNEQFF
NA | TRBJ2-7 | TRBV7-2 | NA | TGTGCCAGCAGCTCCTACCCTTCTACAGTCTACGAGCAGTACTTC | CASSSYPSTVYEQYF
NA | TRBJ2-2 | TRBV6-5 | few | TGTGCCATCCGCGGGGGGGAGCTGTTTTTT | CAIRGGELFF
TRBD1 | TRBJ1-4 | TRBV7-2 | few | TGTGCCAGCAGCTTCGGGGCAGGGGGCTCTGAAAAACTGTTTTTT | CASSFGAGGSEKLFF
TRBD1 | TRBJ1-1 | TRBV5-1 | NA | TGCGCCAGCAGCGGACAGGACATGAACACTGAAGCTTTCTTT | CASSGQDMNTEAFF
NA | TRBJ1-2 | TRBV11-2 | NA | TGTGCCAGCAGCTTACAAATCGTCCAGCTGAACTATGGCTACACCTTC | CASSLQIVQLNYGYTF
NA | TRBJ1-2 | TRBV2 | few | TGTGCCAGCAGTGAATATGCAGGCACCTATGGCTACACCTTC | CASSEYAGTYGYTF
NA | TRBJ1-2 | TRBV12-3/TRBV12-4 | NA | TGTGCCAGTGGGGGGAGTTTTTCTAACTATGGCTACACCTTC | CASGGSFSNYGYTF
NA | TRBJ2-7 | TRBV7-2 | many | TGTGCCAGCAGCTCACCCCGGGACGCCCTCCACGAGCAGTACTTC | CASSSPRDALHEQYF
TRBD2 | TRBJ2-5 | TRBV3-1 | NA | TGTGCCAGCAGCCAAGATTCTTGGCTAGCGGTCGAGACCCAGTACTTC | CASSQDSWLAVETQYF
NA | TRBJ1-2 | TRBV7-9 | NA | TGTGCCAGCAGCTTTGGTGGCGATGGTTACTATGGCTACACCTTC | CASSFGGDGYYGYTF
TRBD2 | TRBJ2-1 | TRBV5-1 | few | TGCGCCACCACAGCGGGAGACTACAATGAGCAGTTCTTC | CATTAGDYNEQFF
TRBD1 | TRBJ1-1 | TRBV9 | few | TGTGCCAGCAGCCCCCTTGTGACAGGGTCCACTGAAGCTTTCTTT | CASSPLVTGSTEAFF
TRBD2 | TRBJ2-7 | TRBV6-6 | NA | TGTGCCAGCAGCCAGGGTGGAGGAGCGGGAAGCTACGAGCAGTACTTC | CASSQGGGAGSYEQYF
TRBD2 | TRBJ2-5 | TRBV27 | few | TGTGCCAGCAGTTTAAGGGCGCTAGCGGGTACATTGGAGACCCAGTACTTC | CASSLRALAGTLETQYF
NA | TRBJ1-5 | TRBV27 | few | TGTGCCAGCAGTGTCCTTGGGGCTAAGAATCAGCCCCAGCATTTT | CASSVLGAKNQPQHF
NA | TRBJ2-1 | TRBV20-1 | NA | TGCAGTGCTAGACTATTTGGGGGGAGCTCCTACAATGAGCAGTTCTTC | CSARLFGGSSYNEQFF
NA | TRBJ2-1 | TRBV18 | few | TGTGCCAGCTCACCCCGACAAAACAATGAGCAGTTCTTC | CASSPRQNNEQFF
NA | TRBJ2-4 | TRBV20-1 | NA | TGCAGTGCTAGGGAACCCACAGGAAACATTCAGTACTTC | CSAREPTGNIQYF
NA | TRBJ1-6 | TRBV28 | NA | TGTGCCATCAAGACGGTCGGGCGGAATTCACCCCTCCACTTT | CAIKTVGRNSPLHF
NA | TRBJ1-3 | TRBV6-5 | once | TGTGCCAGCAGTTACTCTCCGCTGAGGTCCTCTGGAAACACCATATATTTT | CASSYSPLRSSGNTIYF
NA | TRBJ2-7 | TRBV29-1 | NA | TGCAGCGTCTCGTCCGCGGACAGAGAGCCCTACGAGCAGTACTTC | CSVSSADREPYEQYF
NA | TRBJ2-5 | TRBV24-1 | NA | TGTGCCACCAGTGATTTGTTCCAGGGCAAAGAGACCCAGTACTTC | CATSDLFQGKETQYF
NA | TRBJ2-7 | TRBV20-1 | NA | TGCAGTGCTAGAGCTAACCCCGGAGTACAGTACTTC | CSARANPGVQYF
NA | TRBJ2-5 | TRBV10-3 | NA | TGTGCCATCGGTGGGGGGACGGGACAACTAGGAGAGACCCAGTACTTC | CAIGGGTGQLGETQYF
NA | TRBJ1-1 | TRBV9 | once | TGTGCCAGCAGCGTAGATGTTCAGACCTCGAACACTGAAGCTTTCTTT | CASSVDVQTSNTEAFF
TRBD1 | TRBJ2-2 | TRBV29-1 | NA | TGCAGCGTCTACAGGGGGCAGAACACCGGGGAGCTGTTTTTT | CSVYRGQNTGELFF
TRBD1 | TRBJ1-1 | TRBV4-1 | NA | TGCGCCAGCAGCCCAGGGGGGCCTGAGGACACTGAAGCTTTCTTT | CASSPGGPEDTEAFF
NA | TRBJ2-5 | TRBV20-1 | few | TGCAGTGCTAGTGCGCCGGAGACCCAGTACTTC | CSASAPETQYF
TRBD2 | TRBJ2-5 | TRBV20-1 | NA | TGCAGTGCTGCGGGGACTAGCGGGAGGGAAGAGACCCAGTACTTC | CSAAGTSGREETQYF
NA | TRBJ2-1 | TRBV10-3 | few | TGTGCCATCAGGGGGGAAAGCTCCTACAATGAGCAGTTCTTC | CAIRGESSYNEQFF
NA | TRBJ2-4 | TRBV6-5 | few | TGTGCCAGCAGTGGCGGAGAACGGAGGTACTTC | CASSGGERRYF
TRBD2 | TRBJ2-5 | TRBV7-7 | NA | TGTGCTAGCAGCCGGAGCGGGGTGGAGACCCAGTACTTC | CASSRSGVETQYF
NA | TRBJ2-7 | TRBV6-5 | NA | TGTGCCAGCAGTTACACCATCCGCGCAAAAACAAAGAGGGAATACGAGCAGTACTTC | CASSYTIRAKTKREYEQYF
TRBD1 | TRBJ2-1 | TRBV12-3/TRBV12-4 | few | TGTGCCAGCAGTTTGATGGGACAGTCGGATGAGCAGTTCTTC | CASSLMGQSDEQFF
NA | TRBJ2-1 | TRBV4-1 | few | TGCGCCAGCAGCCAATGGAAGGGCCCGATTGGAGGTGAGCAGTTCTTC | CASSQWKGPIGGEQFF
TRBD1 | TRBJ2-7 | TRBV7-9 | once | TGTGCCAGCAGCTCACCTCCTGCCGGGACAGGGTTTCTCGAGCAGTACTTC | CASSSPPAGTGFLEQYF
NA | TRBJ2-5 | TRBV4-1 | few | TGCGCCAGCAGCCAAGATTACGAAGAGACCCAGTACTTC | CASSQDYEETQYF
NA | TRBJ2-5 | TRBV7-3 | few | TGTGCCAGCAGCTTAAACGGCGGCCCGAAAGAGACCCAGTACTTC | CASSLNGGPKETQYF
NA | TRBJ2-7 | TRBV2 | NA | TGTGCCAGCAGTGAATCAGGAGAGAATCTTAACGAGCAGTACTTC | CASSESGENLNEQYF
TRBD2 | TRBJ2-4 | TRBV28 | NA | TGTGCCAGCAGACGGGGGGTGGTTAACATTCAGTACTTC | CASRRGVVNIQYF
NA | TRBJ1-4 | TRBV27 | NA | TGTGCCAGCAGTTTAGTGGGGGCGCGTGAAAAACTGTTTTTT | CASSLVGAREKLFF
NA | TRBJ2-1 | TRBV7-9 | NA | TGTGCCAGCAGCTTTGTGGCAGGAGACCTCCTCTCCTACAATGAGCAGTTCTTC | CASSFVAGDLLSYNEQFF
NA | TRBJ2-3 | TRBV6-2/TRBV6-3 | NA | TGTGCCAGCAGTGCAGTCCCTGAGGGCACAGATACGCAGTATTTT | CASSAVPEGTDTQYF
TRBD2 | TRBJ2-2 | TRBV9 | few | TGTGCCAGCAGCGACTATCCGACTAGCGGGGGGGCGGAAATCGGGGAGCTGTTTTTT | CASSDYPTSGGAEIGELFF
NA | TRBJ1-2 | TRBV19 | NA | TGTGCCAGTAGTCCTACAGGGAAACTAGGCTATGGCTACACCTTC | CASSPTGKLGYGYTF
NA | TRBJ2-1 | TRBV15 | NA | TGTGCCACCAGCAGAGATGCTCCGAATGAGCAGTTCTTC | CATSRDAPNEQFF
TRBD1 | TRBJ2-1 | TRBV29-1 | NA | TGCAGCGTTATGACAGGGGACAATGAGCAGTTCTTC | CSVMTGDNEQFF
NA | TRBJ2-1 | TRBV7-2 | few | TGTGCCAGCAGCTTAGAGTCAATTTTGTACAATGAGCAGTTCTTC | CASSLESILYNEQFF
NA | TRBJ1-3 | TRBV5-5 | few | TGTGCCAGCAGCTTGGCAACACTCTCTGGAAACACCATATATTTT | CASSLATLSGNTIYF
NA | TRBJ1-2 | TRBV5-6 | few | TGTGCCAGCAGCCCCAGAGGATCGGGGGGGATCTATGGCTACACCTTC | CASSPRGSGGIYGYTF